The 14 T cell receptor beta chains in this list originate from one sample, sequenced in a study of blood T cell repertoires in COVID-19. The table came from immunoSEQ multiplex PCR; TCRdb's copy has only in-frame clones and leaves some out. The sample carries tens of thousands of clones, 65% to 80% recorded once. Sequencing input: peripheral blood. The receptors were gathered from a man between 60 and 70 years old with active or convalescent COVID-19.

This clone has only a few counts. CDR3 in amino acids: CASSPTGEGGYTF. The DNA of the CDR3 is TGTGCCAGCAGCCCGACAGGGGAGGGTGGCTACACCTTC. This chain connects TRBV7-9 to TRBJ1-2, with 8 nucleotides matching TRBD1. The J segment lost 7 bases and the V segment lost 5 bases, leaving 6 bases of the junction unmatched. The CDR3 is made up of 13 amino acids. Germline CDR1 SEHNR, CDR2 FQNEAQ (reference sequence).

The chain recombines TRBV24-1 with TRBJ1-1, with unresolved D. CDR3 length equals 12 residues. Trimming cost V 5 bases and J 4 bases, with 7 bases left between them. The germline V gene encodes CDR1 KGHDR and CDR2 SFDVKD. The CDR3 is CATSGEATEAFF. CDR3 DNA sequence: TGTGCCACCAGTGGTGAGGCCACTGAAGCTTTCTTT.

The chain recombines TRBV4-1 with TRBJ1-4; D possibly corresponds to TRBD1 (5 bases). The V end was cut by 3 bases, the J end by 0 bases, with 8 bases between. Germline loops: CDR1 MGHRA, CDR2 YSYEKL. There are 15 residues in the CDR3. CDR3 sequence reads: CASSQGPTTNEKLFF. The CDR3 nucleotides read TGCGCCAGCAGCCAGGGGCCTACAACTAATGAAAAACTGTTTTTT.

The chain has TRBV6-1 and TRBJ1-1; D not resolved. CDR3 size: 13 residues. Germline values: CDR1 MNHNS, CDR2 SASEGT. Trimming stripped 0 bases from V and 4 bases from J, with 6 bases between. The CDR3 loop is CASSEARLTEAFF. CDR3 coding DNA: TGTGCCAGCAGTGAAGCGCGGCTCACTGAAGCTTTCTTT.

J is TRBJ1-4 and V is TRBV10-1, with a possible D match to TRBD1 (6 bases). The CDR3 sequence is 13 residues long. Germline assignment: CDR1 WNHNN and CDR2 SYGVQD (reference sequence). The germline V and J ends were trimmed by 6 bases and 5 bases, with 10 bases remaining between them. In DNA form, the CDR3 reads TGCGCCAGCAGGGACAGTGACAATGAAAAACTGTTTTTT. Protein sequence: CASRDSDNEKLFF.

Only one count was recorded for this clone. The chain joins TRBV15 to TRBJ2-7; 8 nucleotides align to TRBD1. The CDR3 runs 15 residues. The germline CDR1 and CDR2 sequences are LNHNV and YYDKDF (reference sequence). The V segment lost 0 bases and the J segment 2 bases; nucleotides outside the gene matches: 3. The CDR3 here is CATSRDDRGPYEQYF. The CDR3 DNA reads TGTGCCACCAGCAGAGATGACAGGGGACCCTACGAGCAGTACTTC.

The CDR3: CASSMTGGVYEQFF. Here the CDR3 DNA reads TGTGCCAGTAGTATGACAGGGGGCGTCTATGAGCAGTTCTTC. V and J are TRBV19 and TRBJ2-1; 10 bases align to TRBD1. CDR1 and CDR2 (germline): LNHDA, SQIVND (reference sequence). CDR3 length: 14 residues. Losses at the gene ends were 3 bases for V and 8 bases for J; bases not matched to a gene: 4.

V usage is TRBV7-9 and J usage is TRBJ2-5; D is uncertain. CDR3 length: 12 amino acids. The V end lost 5 bases, the J end lost 5 bases, and 9 bases lay between the germline ends. CDR1 is SEHNR, CDR2 FQNEAQ, per germline (reference sequence). CDR3: CASSRRAETQYF. In DNA form, the CDR3 reads TGTGCCAGCAGCCGCCGTGCGGAGACCCAGTACTTC.

The V gene is TRBV7-9, the J gene TRBJ1-1; the match to TRBD1 covers 12 bases. In germline, CDR1 is SEHNR, CDR2 FQNEAQ (reference sequence). V was clipped by 3 bases and J by 4 bases; unmatched bases: 3. The CDR3 has 15 residues. CDR3 DNA sequence: TGTGCCAGCAGCTTGGGGACAGGGGGCGGCACTGAAGCTTTCTTT. Encoded protein: CASSLGTGGGTEAFF.

The gene calls are TRBV15 and TRBJ2-6, with D possibly matching TRBD2 (5 bases). The CDR3 is 15 residues long. Germline V CDR1 and CDR2: LNHNV, YYDKDF (reference sequence). V lost 6 bases to trimming and J lost 0 bases, with 9 bases between them. The CDR3 loop reads CATSTGGSGANVLTF. For the CDR3, the DNA is TGTGCCACCAGTACCGGAGGCTCTGGGGCCAACGTCCTGACTTTC.

The chain couples TRBV5-1 to TRBJ2-3, with 14 bases identical to TRBD2. V shed 3 bases, J shed 4 bases, and the junction held 4 bases outside the gene matches. CDR3 length equals 16 residues. From germline, CDR1 is SGHRS and CDR2 YFSETQ. CDR3 sequence: CASSSGGLAGADTQYF. CDR3 coding DNA: TGCGCCAGCAGCTCCGGGGGACTAGCGGGAGCAGATACGCAGTATTTT.

The chain uses TRBV6-5 and TRBJ1-6; maybe TRBD1 (5 bases). The CDR3 is made up of 12 amino acids. Germline CDR1 and CDR2: MNHEY and SVGAGI. V lost 6 bases to trimming and J lost 7 bases, with 7 bases between them. CDR3 DNA: TGTGCCAGCAGCGGGGGAAATTCACCCCTCCACTTT. It yields the protein CASSGGNSPLHF.

This chain links TRBV7-9 with TRBJ1-2, with 9 bases matching TRBD1. Per the germline V gene, CDR1 is SEHNR and CDR2 is FQNEAQ (reference sequence). The CDR3 covers 14 residues. The V gene end was trimmed by 5 bases and the J gene end by 7 bases; junction bases not matched to a gene: 8. The CDR3 region is CASSAQQGAGGYTF. CDR3 in DNA: TGTGCCAGCAGCGCACAACAGGGGGCGGGTGGCTACACCTTC.

V gene TRBV7-2 combines with J gene TRBJ2-1, with 12 nucleotides matching TRBD2. The CDR3 loop spans 15 amino acids. The J segment lost 9 bases and the V segment lost 5 bases, leaving 8 bases of the junction unmatched. Germline V gene data show CDR1 as SGHTA and CDR2 as FQGNSA. The CDR3 DNA follows: TGTGCCAGCAGCCCCCCTAGCGGGGGGGCCGGTGAGCAGTTCTTC. Translation gives CASSPPSGGAGEQFF. Supplemented by reference TRBV7-2 and TRBJ2-1, the full variable domain reads GAGVSQSPSNKVTEKGKDVELRCDPISGHTALYWYRQSLGQGLEFLIYFQGNSAPDKSGLPSDRFSAERTGGSVSTLTIQRTQQEDSAVYLCASSPPSGGAGEQFFGPGTRLTVL.